This T cell receptor beta chain was sequenced for a study of cytomegalovirus exposure and HLA in healthy donors. Study details: Roughly 85 million unique TCRs from HLA-typed donors made up an early data release. Study results and caveats: It was in a later analysis that TCR association rates were seen to vary by HLA locus, highest for DRB1 and lowest for HLA-C.

13 Jbeta primers and 60 Vbeta primers were used for the PCR. TCRdb's table, derived via immunoSEQ multiplex PCR, lists solely in-frame clones and lacks some. The table lists 150,000 to 200,000 clones, 70% to 80% of them singletons. Germline assignment: CDR1 SEHNR and CDR2 FQNEAQ (reference sequence). CDR3 size: 17 residues. V shed 8 bases and J 0 bases; nucleotides not matched to a gene: 13. Note on this clone: Its target is not known.

The V and J genes are TRBV7-9 and TRBJ2-5; TRBD2 agrees at 9 bases. Sequenced input: PBMCs. This sequence originates from a woman between 40 and 55 years old in good health and CMV-seronegative. The CDR3 coding sequence is TGTGCCAGCGCTAAGAAGGTAGCGGGAGAGTACCAAGAGACCCAGTACTTC. It encodes CASAKKVAGEYQETQYF.